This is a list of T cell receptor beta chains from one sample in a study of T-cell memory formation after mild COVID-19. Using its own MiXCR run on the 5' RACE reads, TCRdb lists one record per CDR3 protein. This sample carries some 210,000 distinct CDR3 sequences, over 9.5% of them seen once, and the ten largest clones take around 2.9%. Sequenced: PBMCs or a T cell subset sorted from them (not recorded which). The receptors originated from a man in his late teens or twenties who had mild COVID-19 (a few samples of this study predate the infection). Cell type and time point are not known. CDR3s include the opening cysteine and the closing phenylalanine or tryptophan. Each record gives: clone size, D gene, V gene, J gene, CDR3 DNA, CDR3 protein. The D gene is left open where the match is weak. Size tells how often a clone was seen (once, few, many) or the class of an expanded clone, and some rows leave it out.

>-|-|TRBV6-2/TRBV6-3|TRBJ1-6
TGTGCCAGCAGGTCGGGAAATCTACCCCTCCACTTT
CASRSGNLPLHF
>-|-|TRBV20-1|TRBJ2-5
TGCAGTGCTAGGGGGACTCAAGAGACCCAGTACTTC
CSARGTQETQYF
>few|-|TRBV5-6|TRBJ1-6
TGTGCCAGCAGCTCACCGATCCCTTCGCCCCTCCACTTT
CASSSPIPSPLHF
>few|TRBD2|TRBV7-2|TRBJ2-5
TGTGCCAGCAGCTTCGGCGGGGGGGCTGAGACCCAGTACTTC
CASSFGGGAETQYF
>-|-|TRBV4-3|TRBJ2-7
TGCGCCAGCAGCCAAGAAAATTCCAGGCCCTACGAGCAGTACTTC
CASSQENSRPYEQYF
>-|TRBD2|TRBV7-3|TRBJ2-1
TGTGCCAGCAGCCCGTTAGCGGGGGGGCTCAATGAGCAGTTCTTC
CASSPLAGGLNEQFF
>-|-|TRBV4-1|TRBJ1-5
TGCGCCAGCAGCCAAGATAGTGCAACTGGGCAGCCCCAGCATTTT
CASSQDSATGQPQHF
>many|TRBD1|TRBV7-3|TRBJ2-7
TGTGCCAGCAGTTTGACCGGGACAGCCAACCTTGAGCAGTACTTC
CASSLTGTANLEQYF
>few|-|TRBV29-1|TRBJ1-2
TGCAGCGTTGTCGGTCCCTTTAACTATGGCTACACCTTC
CSVVGPFNYGYTF
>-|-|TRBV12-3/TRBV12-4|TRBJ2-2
TGTGCCAGCAGTCCGGGACAAGGCAACACCGGGGAGATGTTTTTT
CASSPGQGNTGEMFF
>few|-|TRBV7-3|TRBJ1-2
TGTGCCAGCAGCTTAGTGCCTAACTATGGCTACACCTTC
CASSLVPNYGYTF
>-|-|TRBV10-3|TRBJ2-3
TGTGCCATCAGTGAGTATGGCACAGATACGCAGTATTTT
CAISEYGTDTQYF
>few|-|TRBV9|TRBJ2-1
TGTGCCAGCAGCGTTCGGGCCTACAATGAGCAGTTCTTC
CASSVRAYNEQFF
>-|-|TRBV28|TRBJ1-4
TGTGCCAGCAGTTTTTTGGGAGCCGGGAGGGAAAAACTGTTTTTT
CASSFLGAGREKLFF
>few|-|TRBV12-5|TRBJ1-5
TGTGCTAGTGGTTTGTATCCCCAGCATTTT
CASGLYPQHF
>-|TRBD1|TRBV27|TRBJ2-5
TGTGCCAGCAGTAACAGGGGTTCGGAGACCCAGTACTTC
CASSNRGSETQYF